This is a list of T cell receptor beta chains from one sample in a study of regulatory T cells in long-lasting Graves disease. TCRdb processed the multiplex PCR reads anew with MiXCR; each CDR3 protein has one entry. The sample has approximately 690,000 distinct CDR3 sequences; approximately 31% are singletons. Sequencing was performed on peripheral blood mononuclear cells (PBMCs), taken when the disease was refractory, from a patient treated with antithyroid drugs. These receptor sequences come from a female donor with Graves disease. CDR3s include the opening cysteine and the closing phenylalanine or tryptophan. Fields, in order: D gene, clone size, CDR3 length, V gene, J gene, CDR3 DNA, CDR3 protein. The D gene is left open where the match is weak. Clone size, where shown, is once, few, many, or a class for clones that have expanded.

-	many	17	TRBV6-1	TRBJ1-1	TGTGCCAGCAGTGAATTCCCCAGGCAAGTTCTGAACACTGAAGCTTTCTTT	CASSEFPRQVLNTEAFF
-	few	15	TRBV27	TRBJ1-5	TGTGCCAGCACACCAGTAGGGATAAGCAATCAGCCCCAGCATTTT	CASTPVGISNQPQHF
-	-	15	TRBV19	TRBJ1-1	TGTGCCAGTAGTGCAAGACAGAGCATGAACACTGAAGCTTTCTTT	CASSARQSMNTEAFF
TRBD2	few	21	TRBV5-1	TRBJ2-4	TGCGCCAGCAGCTTGGAAGGGACTAGCGGGAGGGCCGTCAAGTCCAAAAACATTCAGTACTTC	CASSLEGTSGRAVKSKNIQYF
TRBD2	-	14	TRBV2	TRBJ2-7	TGTGCCAGCAGTGAGCGGGAGGTATCCTACGAGCAGTACTTC	CASSEREVSYEQYF
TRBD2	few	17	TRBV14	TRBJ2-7	TGTGCCAGCAGCCAAGAATGGGTAGCGGGAGGGCCATACGAGCAGTACTTC	CASSQEWVAGGPYEQYF
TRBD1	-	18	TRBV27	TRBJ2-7	TGTGCCAGCAGTTTTGAGGGACAGGGGGTGACTACGACCTACGAGCAGTACTTC	CASSFEGQGVTTTYEQYF
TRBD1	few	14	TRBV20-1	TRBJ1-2	TGCAGTGCTAGTCGCAGGGGGCCCCCCCATGGCTACACCTTC	CSASRRGPPHGYTF
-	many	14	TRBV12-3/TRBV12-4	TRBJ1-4	TGTGCCAGCAGTTCTATAAGGGCTAATGAAAAACTGTTTTTT	CASSSIRANEKLFF
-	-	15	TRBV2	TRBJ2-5	TGTGCCAGCAGGGCGGGACGGGCGGGGAGAGAGACCCAGTACTTC	CASRAGRAGRETQYF
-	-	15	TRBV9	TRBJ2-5	TGTGCCAGCAGCGTAGGGTCAGGTGGGCATTGGGCCCAGTACTTC	CASSVGSGGHWAQYF
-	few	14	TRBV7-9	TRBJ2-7	TGTGCCAGCAGCCCGTTAACAGGGACCTACGAGCAGTACTTC	CASSPLTGTYEQYF
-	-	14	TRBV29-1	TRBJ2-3	TGCAGCGTTGATCGCGGGCTTCACACAGATACGCAGTATTTT	CSVDRGLHTDTQYF
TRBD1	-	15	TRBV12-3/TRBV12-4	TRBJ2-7	TGTGCCACCAGTCCTCTCCGGGACAGGTTCTACGAGCAGTACTTC	CATSPLRDRFYEQYF
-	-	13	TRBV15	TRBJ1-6	TGTGCCACCAGCAGAGAGGGCTGGTCACCCCTCCACTTT	CATSREGWSPLHF
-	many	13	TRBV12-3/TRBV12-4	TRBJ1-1	TGTGCCAGCAGTCCCGCCCCGAACACTGAAGCTTTCTTT	CASSPAPNTEAFF
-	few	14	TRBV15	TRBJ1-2	TGTGCCACCAGCAGAGGCGGTCTAAACTATGGCTACACCTTC	CATSRGGLNYGYTF
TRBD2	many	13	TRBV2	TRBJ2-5	TGTGCCAGGCGGACTAGCTACCAAGAGACCCAGTACTTC	CARRTSYQETQYF
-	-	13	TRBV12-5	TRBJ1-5	TGTGCTAGTGGTTTGGTTGACAATCAGCCCCAGCATTTT	CASGLVDNQPQHF
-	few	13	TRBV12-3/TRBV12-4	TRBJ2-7	TGTGCCAGCAGGGACAGCGATTTGTACGAGCAGTACTTC	CASRDSDLYEQYF
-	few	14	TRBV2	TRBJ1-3	TGTGCCAGCAGATTCCGGGACGGAGGAAACACCATATATTTT	CASRFRDGGNTIYF
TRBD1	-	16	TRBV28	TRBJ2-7	TGTGCCAGCAGTTTTAGGGCAGGGGGCCCCTCCTACGAGCAGTACTTC	CASSFRAGGPSYEQYF
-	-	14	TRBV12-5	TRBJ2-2	TGTGCTAGTGGTCCCCGAAGGGGAACCGGGGAGCTGTTTTTT	CASGPRRGTGELFF
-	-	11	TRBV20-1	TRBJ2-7	TGCAGTGTTCAGTTCTCCTACGAGCAGTACTTC	CSVQFSYEQYF
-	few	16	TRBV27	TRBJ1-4	TGTGCCAGCAGTTTTGGGCAGACTCTCCTTAATGAAAAACTGTTTTTT	CASSFGQTLLNEKLFF
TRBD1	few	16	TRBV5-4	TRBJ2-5	TGTGCCAGCAGCTCACAACCGGGACAGGGGCAAGAGACCCAGTACTTC	CASSSQPGQGQETQYF
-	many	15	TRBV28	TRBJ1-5	TGTGCCAGCAGTTTAGGCAGGGGTGGCAATCAGCCCCAGCATTTT	CASSLGRGGNQPQHF
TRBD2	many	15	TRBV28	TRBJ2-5	TGTGCCAGCAGTTTAGCCCGGGAGGGCGTAGAGACCCAGTACTTC	CASSLAREGVETQYF
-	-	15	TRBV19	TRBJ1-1	TGTGCCAGTAGTCCACACTCGACAGGCCTGGTTATGGCTTTCTTT	CASSPHSTGLVMAFF
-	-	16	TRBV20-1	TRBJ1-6	TGCAGTGCTAGAGATCGGTCGCCCAAGGCGAATTCACCCCTCCACTTT	CSARDRSPKANSPLHF
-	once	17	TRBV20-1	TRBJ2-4	TGCAGTGCTAGAGTAGGGGGAGGGGATCTAGCCAAAAACATTCAGTACTTC	CSARVGGGDLAKNIQYF
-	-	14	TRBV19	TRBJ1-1	TGTGCCAGTAGTATAGTCGGAGACCTTTTAGAAGCTTTCTTT	CASSIVGDLLEAFF
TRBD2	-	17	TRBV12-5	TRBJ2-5	TGTGCTAGTGGTGGGACTAGCGGAAGTCTAGACCAAGAGACCCAGTACTTC	CASGGTSGSLDQETQYF
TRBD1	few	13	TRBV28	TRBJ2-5	TGTGCCAGCAGTTTGGACAGGGCTGGGGCCCAGTACTTC	CASSLDRAGAQYF
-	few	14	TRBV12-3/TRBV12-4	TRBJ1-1	TGTGCCAGCAGGCTTGAGACAGGACTTCTTGAAGCTTTCTTT	CASRLETGLLEAFF
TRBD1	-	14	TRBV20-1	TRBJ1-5	TGCAGTGCTACAGGGGGCAGGGGCAATCAGCCCCAGCATTTT	CSATGGRGNQPQHF
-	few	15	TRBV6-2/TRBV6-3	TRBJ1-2	TGTGCCAGCAGCCCACCCGGACAGAACCTTCTTGGCTACACCTTC	CASSPPGQNLLGYTF
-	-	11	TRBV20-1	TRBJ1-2	TGCAGTGCCCCAGAAAACTATGGCTACACCTTC	CSAPENYGYTF
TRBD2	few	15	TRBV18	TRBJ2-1	TGTGCCAGCTCACCTAGGCTAGCGGGGGACAATGAGCAGTTCTTC	CASSPRLAGDNEQFF
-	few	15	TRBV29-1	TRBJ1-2	TGCAGCGTTGAAGAGGCGATGGACAGTGCCTTTGGCTACACCTTC	CSVEEAMDSAFGYTF
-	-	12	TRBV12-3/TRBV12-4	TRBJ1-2	TGTGCCAGCGGGGGGGAATTCTATGGCTACACCTTC	CASGGEFYGYTF
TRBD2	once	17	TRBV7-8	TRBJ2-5	TGTGTCAGCAGCCCCCCCTCCGGGACTAGCTTGGAAGAGACCCAGTACTTC	CVSSPPSGTSLEETQYF
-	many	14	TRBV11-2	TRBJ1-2	TGTGCCAGCAGCTTAGTCCAGGGAGTCGATGGCTACACCTTC	CASSLVQGVDGYTF
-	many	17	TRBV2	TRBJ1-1	TGTGCCAGCAGACGGGGGGGTGGTTTGGAGTCGAACACTGAAGCTTTCTTT	CASRRGGGLESNTEAFF
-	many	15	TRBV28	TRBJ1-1	TGTGCCAGCAGTGGGGCGCAGGGGTTGTACACTGAAGCTTTCTTT	CASSGAQGLYTEAFF
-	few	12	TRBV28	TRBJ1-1	TGTGCCAGCAGTTTTTCCCGGGCTGAAGCTTTCTTT	CASSFSRAEAFF
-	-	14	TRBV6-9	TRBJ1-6	TGTGCCAGCAGTTCCTGGACAGATAATTCACCCCTCCACTTT	CASSSWTDNSPLHF
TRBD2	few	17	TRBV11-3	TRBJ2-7	TGTGCCAGCAGCTTAGATCCTCCTAGCGGGAGGTTCGGCGAGCAGTACTTC	CASSLDPPSGRFGEQYF
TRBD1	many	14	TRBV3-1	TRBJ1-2	TGTGCCAGCAGCCGCCGACAGGGGTTGGATGGCTACACCTTC	CASSRRQGLDGYTF
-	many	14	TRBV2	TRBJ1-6	TGTGCCAGCAAGGCAACAGCCTATAATTCACCCCTCCACTTT	CASKATAYNSPLHF
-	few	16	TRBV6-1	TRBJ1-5	TGTGCCAGCAGTGTAACGGGGACTAAGCCCAATCAGCCCCAGCATTTT	CASSVTGTKPNQPQHF
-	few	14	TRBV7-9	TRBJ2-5	TGTGCCAGCAGCGGAACCAGGGGAGCGGAGACCCAGTACTTC	CASSGTRGAETQYF
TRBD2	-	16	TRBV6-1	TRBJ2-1	TGTGCCAGCAGGAAGGGACTAGCGGGAGCCTACAATGAGCAGTTCTTC	CASRKGLAGAYNEQFF
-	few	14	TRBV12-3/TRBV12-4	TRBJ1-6	TGTGCCAGCAACATGGGACTCCTTAATTCACCCCTCCACTTT	CASNMGLLNSPLHF
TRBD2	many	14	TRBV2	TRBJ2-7	TGTGCCAAACAGCGACTAGCGGGTTCCTACGAGCAGTACTTC	CAKQRLAGSYEQYF